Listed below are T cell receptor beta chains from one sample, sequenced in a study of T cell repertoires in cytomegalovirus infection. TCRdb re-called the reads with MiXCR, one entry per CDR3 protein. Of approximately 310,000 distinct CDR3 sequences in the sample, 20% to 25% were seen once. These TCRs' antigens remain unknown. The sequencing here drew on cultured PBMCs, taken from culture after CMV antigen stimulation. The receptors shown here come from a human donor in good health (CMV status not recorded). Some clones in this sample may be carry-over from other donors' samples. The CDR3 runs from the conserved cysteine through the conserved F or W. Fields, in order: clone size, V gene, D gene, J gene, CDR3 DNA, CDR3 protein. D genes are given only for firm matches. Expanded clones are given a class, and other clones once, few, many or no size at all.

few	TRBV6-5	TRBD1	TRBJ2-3	TGTGCCAGCAGTTACTCGCCGACCCTGTGGCAGGGGGCAACAGATACGCAGTATTTT	CASSYSPTLWQGATDTQYF
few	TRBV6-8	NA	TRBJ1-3	TGTGCCAGCAGTTACCCCTCTGGAAACACCATATATTTT	CASSYPSGNTIYF
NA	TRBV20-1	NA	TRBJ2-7	TGCAGTGCTAGACCCGAAGGCGGTTCCTACGAGCAGTACTTC	CSARPEGGSYEQYF
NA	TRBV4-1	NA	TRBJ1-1	TGCGCCAGCAGCCAAGATAGGAGGGGAGCTTTCTTT	CASSQDRRGAFF
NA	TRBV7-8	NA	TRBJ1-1	TGTGCCAGCAGCCTTAGGCGGCCTTTCCCTGAAGCTTTCTTT	CASSLRRPFPEAFF
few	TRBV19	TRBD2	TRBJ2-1	TGTGCCAGTAGTACTAGCGGGGCGACCAATGAGCAGTTCTTC	CASSTSGATNEQFF
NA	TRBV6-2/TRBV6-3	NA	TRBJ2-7	TGTGCCAGCAGGAAGACTAGCTACGAGCAGTACTTC	CASRKTSYEQYF
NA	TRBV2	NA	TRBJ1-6	TGTGCCAGCAAAGGAAGGTCAGGGTGGAGGGATTCACCCCTCCACTTT	CASKGRSGWRDSPLHF
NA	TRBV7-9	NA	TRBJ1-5	TGTGCCAGCAACCCGGACGGAGATCAGCCCCAGCATTTT	CASNPDGDQPQHF
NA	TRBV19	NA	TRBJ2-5	TGTGCCAGTAGCGACTTTCGAGCCCAGTACTTC	CASSDFRAQYF
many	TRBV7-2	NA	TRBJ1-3	TGTGCCAGCAGCTTACGGCAGGGAGGCAACACCATATATTTT	CASSLRQGGNTIYF
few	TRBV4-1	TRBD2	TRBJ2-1	TGCGCCAGCAGCCAAGTTCCCCTAGCGGGGGGACACAATGAGCAGTTCTTC	CASSQVPLAGGHNEQFF
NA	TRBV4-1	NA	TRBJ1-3	TGCGCCAGCAGCCAAGTCCGGGGCAGTGGAAACACCATATATTTT	CASSQVRGSGNTIYF
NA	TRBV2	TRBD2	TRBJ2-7	TGTGCCAGCAGTGGGGGACTAGCGGTCTACGAGCAGTACTTC	CASSGGLAVYEQYF
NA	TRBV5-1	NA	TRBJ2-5	TGCGCCAGCAGCGTAGGGACCGAAGAGACCCAGTACTTC	CASSVGTEETQYF
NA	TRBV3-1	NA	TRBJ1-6	TGTGCCAGCAGCCAAGGTGACCTGAGCTCCTATAATTCACCCCTCCACTTT	CASSQGDLSSYNSPLHF
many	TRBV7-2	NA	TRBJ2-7	TGTGCCAGCAGCTTCCACTACGAGCAGTACTTC	CASSFHYEQYF
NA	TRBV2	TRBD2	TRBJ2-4	TGTGCCAGCAGTGAAGGCGGGAGTGGAAACATTCAGTACTTC	CASSEGGSGNIQYF
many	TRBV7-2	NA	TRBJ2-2	TGTGCCAGCAGCCTAGGACAGTACACCGGGGAGCTGTTTTTT	CASSLGQYTGELFF
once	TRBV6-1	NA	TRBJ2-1	TGTGCCAGCGATCTAACTCCCCGGGAGCAGTTCTTC	CASDLTPREQFF
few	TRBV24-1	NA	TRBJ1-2	TGTGCCACCAGTGATTTGTACTATGGCTACACCTTC	CATSDLYYGYTF
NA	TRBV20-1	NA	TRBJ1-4	TGCAGTGCTTTTCTGACAGAAACCTCAACTAATGAAAAACTGTTTTTT	CSAFLTETSTNEKLFF
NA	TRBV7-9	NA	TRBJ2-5	TGTGCCAGCAGTTCCACCCCCGACTTGATGGGGTCCTCAGAGACCCAGTACTTC	CASSSTPDLMGSSETQYF
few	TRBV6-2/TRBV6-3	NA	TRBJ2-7	TGTGCCAGCAGTTACAAGGACTACCCCTTCTACGAGCAGTACTTC	CASSYKDYPFYEQYF
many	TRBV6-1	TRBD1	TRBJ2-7	TGTGCCAGCAGTCCCCAAGGATATTCGGGACAGGGCGTCGAGGAGCAGTACTTC	CASSPQGYSGQGVEEQYF
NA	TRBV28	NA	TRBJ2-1	TGTGCCAGCAGCCCCCAGGGCATCGGGCCCAAGGGGGGTTACAATGAGCAGTTCTTC	CASSPQGIGPKGGYNEQFF
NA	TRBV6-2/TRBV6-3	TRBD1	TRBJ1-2	TGTGCCAGCAGACGCCAGGGGGCCCAGGGCTATGGCTACACCTTC	CASRRQGAQGYGYTF
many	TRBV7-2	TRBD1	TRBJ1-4	TGTGCCAGCAGTCCGGACAGGGGAAATGAAAAACTGTTTTTT	CASSPDRGNEKLFF
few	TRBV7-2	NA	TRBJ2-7	TGTGCCAGCAGCCGGACTACCTACGAGCAGTACTTC	CASSRTTYEQYF
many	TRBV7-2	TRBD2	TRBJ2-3	TGTGCCAGCAGCCGCCTATCGGGTAGCGGGAGCCTCACAGATACGCAGTATTTT	CASSRLSGSGSLTDTQYF
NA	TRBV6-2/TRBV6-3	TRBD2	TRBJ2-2	TGTGCCAGCAGTTCTCATGTAGCGGGAGTAACCGGGGAGCTGTTTTTT	CASSSHVAGVTGELFF
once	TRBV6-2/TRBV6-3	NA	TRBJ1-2	TGTGCCAGCCTACCGGACGTTACCTATGGCTACACCTTC	CASLPDVTYGYTF
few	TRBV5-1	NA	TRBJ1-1	TGCGCCAGCAGCTTGGGGGAACTAAACACTGAAGCTTTCTTT	CASSLGELNTEAFF
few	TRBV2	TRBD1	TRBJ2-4	TGTGCCAGCTCTGGACAGGGCCAAAACATTCAGTACTTC	CASSGQGQNIQYF
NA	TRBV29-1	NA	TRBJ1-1	TGCAGCGTTGTGGTCAGGAGCCCGAACACTGAAGCTTTCTTT	CSVVVRSPNTEAFF
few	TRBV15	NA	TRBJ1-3	TGTGCCACCAGCAGCCTGATTACGGGTGGAAACACCATATATTTT	CATSSLITGGNTIYF
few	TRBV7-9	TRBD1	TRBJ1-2	TGTGCCAGCAGCTCGGGACAGGGATTAAATGGCTACACCTTC	CASSSGQGLNGYTF
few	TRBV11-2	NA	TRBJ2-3	TGTGCCAGCAGCCCCGGCCAGAGCCGCACAGATACGCAGTATTTT	CASSPGQSRTDTQYF
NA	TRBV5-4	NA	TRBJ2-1	TGTGCCAGCAGCTCGACAGCTTACAATGAGCAGTTCTTC	CASSSTAYNEQFF
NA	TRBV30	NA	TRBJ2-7	TGTGCCTGGAGTGTTTTTCGCACGGCGGCCCTCGAGCAGTACTTC	CAWSVFRTAALEQYF
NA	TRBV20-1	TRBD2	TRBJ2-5	TGCAGTTCCCGGGGGGGGGCGGACCCTCTAGAGACCCAGTACTTC	CSSRGGADPLETQYF
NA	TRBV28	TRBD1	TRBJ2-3	TGTGCCAGCATAACAGGGGGCGCCGACACAGATACGCAGTATTTT	CASITGGADTDTQYF
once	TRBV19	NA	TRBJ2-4	TGTGCCAGTAGTGCCCCAGGTGCACTAGCCAAAAACATTCAGTACTTC	CASSAPGALAKNIQYF
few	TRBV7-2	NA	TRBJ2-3	TGTGCCAGCAGAGAGGGGAGTGATTGGACAGATACGCAGTATTTT	CASREGSDWTDTQYF
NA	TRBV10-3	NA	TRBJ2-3	TGTGCCACCCGACAGATAAGCACAGATACGCAGTATTTT	CATRQISTDTQYF
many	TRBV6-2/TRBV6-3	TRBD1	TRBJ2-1	TGTGCCAGCAGGACGCCGGGACAGAACTACAATGAGCAGTTCTTC	CASRTPGQNYNEQFF
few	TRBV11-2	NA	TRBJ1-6	TGTGCCAGCAGCTTAGGACTGAGAAATAATTCACCCCTCCACTTT	CASSLGLRNNSPLHF
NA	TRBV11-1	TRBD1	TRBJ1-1	TGTGCCAGCAGGCGGGGACAGCTAAGCACTGAAGCTTTCTTT	CASRRGQLSTEAFF
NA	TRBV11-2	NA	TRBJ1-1	TGTGCCAGCAGCCGGGGACACGGGAACACTGAAGCTTTCTTT	CASSRGHGNTEAFF